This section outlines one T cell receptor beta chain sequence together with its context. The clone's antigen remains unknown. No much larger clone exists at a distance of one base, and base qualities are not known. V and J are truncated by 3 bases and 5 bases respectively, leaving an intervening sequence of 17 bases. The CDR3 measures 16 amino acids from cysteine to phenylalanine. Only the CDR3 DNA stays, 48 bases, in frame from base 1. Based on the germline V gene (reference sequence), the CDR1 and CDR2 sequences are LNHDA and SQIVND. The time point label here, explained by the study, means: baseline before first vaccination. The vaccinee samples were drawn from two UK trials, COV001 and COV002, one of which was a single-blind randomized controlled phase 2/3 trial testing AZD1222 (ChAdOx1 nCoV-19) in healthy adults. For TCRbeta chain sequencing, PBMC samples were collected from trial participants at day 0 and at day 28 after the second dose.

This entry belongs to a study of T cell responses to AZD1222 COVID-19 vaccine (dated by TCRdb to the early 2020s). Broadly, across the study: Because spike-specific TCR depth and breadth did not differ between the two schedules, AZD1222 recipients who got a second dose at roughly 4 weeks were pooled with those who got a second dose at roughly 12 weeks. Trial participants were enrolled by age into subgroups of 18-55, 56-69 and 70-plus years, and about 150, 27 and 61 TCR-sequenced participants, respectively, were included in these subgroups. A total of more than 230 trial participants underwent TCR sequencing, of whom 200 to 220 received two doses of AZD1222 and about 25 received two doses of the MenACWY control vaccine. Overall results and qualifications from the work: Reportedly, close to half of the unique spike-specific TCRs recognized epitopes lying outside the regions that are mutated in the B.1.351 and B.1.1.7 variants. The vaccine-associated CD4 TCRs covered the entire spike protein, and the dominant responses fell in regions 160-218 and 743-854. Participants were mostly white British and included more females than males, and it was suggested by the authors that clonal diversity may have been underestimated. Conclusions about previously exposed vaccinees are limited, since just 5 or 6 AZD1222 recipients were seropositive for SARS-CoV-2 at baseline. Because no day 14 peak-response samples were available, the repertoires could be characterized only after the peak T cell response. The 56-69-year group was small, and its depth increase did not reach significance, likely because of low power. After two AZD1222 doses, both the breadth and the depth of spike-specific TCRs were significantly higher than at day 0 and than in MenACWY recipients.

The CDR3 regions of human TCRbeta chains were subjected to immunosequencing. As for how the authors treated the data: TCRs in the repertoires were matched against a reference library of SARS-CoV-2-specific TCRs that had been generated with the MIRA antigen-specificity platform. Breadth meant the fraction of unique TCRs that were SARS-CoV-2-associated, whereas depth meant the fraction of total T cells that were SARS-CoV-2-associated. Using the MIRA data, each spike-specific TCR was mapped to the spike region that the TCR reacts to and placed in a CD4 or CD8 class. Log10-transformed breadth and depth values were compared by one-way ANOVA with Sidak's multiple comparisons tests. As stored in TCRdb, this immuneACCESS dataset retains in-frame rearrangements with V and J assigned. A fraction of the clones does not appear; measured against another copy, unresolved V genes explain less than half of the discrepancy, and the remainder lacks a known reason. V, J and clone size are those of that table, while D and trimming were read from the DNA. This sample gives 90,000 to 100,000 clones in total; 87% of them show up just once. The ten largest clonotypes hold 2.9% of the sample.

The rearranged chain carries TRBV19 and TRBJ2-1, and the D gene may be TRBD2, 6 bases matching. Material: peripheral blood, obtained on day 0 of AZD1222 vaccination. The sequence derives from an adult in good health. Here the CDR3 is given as CASSILGGEGNNEQFF. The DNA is TGTGCCAGTAGTATCCTCGGCGGGGAAGGAAACAATGAGCAGTTCTTC.